This is a list of T cell receptor beta chains from one sample in a study of blood T cell repertoires in COVID-19. Assay: immunoSEQ multiplex PCR; the TCRdb copy retains only in-frame clones and omits some. The sample has about 200,000 clones; approximately 85% are singletons. Sequencing was performed on peripheral blood. Receptors were obtained from a man aged 55 to 70 with acute or convalescent COVID-19. CDR3s include the opening cysteine and the closing phenylalanine or tryptophan. Fields, in order: CDR3 DNA, CDR3 protein, V gene, J gene, clone size, CDR3 length, D gene. The D gene is left open where the match is weak. A row's size may be missing; if present it is once, few, many or a size class.

TGTGCCAGCAGTCGTGGGACTAGCGGGATCATCGGGGAGCTGTTTTTT	CASSRGTSGIIGELFF	TRBV3-1/TRBV3-2	TRBJ2-2	-	16	TRBD2
TGTGCCAGTAGTGGACAGGGTCGATTGTTGACCGGGGAGCTGTTTTTT	CASSGQGRLLTGELFF	TRBV19	TRBJ2-2	-	16	TRBD1
TGTGCCTGGAGTGTAAATATCGGCATGACGCGGCAAGAGACCCAGTACTTC	CAWSVNIGMTRQETQYF	TRBV30	TRBJ2-5	-	17	-
TGTGCCAGCAGTCCTCCGTCCCCCAGGTATAATGGCTACACCTTC	CASSPPSPRYNGYTF	TRBV28	TRBJ1-2	-	15	-
TGTGCCAGCAGCAAAGTAGGGACAGTATTTGACACTGAAGCTTTCTTT	CASSKVGTVFDTEAFF	TRBV21-1	TRBJ1-1	-	16	-
TGTGCCAGCAGCCAAGACAGGGGAGGTGAAAAACTGTTTTTT	CASSQDRGGEKLFF	TRBV5-4	TRBJ1-4	many	14	TRBD1
TGTGCCAGCAGCCAAAAACGTGGGGGGAATGAAAAACTGTTTTTT	CASSQKRGGNEKLFF	TRBV14	TRBJ1-4	-	15	-
TGTGCCAGCCTCCAGACAGGGGTTGGCGGGGAGCTGTTTTTT	CASLQTGVGGELFF	TRBV6-5	TRBJ2-2	-	14	TRBD1
TGTGCCAGCAAAGGGGGAAGGGGGCCGGGGTCAGATACGCAGTATTTT	CASKGGRGPGSDTQYF	TRBV21-1	TRBJ2-3	-	16	-
TGTGCCAGCAGCCACAGGGGACTGGAGACCCAGTACTTC	CASSHRGLETQYF	TRBV7-8	TRBJ2-5	once	13	-
TGCGCCAGCAGCGACCGGACAGGTGGAAACACCATATATTTT	CASSDRTGGNTIYF	TRBV5-1	TRBJ1-3	-	14	TRBD1
TGTGCCAGCAGCCCAAGGACTAGCGGGATCTCCTACGAGCAGTACTTC	CASSPRTSGISYEQYF	TRBV11-2	TRBJ2-7	-	16	TRBD2
TGTGCCAGCAGCGGAGCAGGGAAGAAGTACTTC	CASSGAGKKYF	TRBV28	TRBJ2-7	-	11	-
TGTGCCAGCTTACGGAGCGGGGGCAATGAGCAGTTCTTC	CASLRSGGNEQFF	TRBV28	TRBJ2-1	-	13	TRBD2
TGTGCCAGCAGTGAAGACCAGGGGGCTTCCTACGAGCAGTACTTC	CASSEDQGASYEQYF	TRBV6-1	TRBJ2-7	-	15	TRBD1
TGTGCCAGCAGCTCGGGAGGGGAGCAGTTCTTC	CASSSGGEQFF	TRBV6-2/TRBV6-3	TRBJ2-1	-	11	TRBD2
TGTGCCAGCAGTTCACTCTCAGGACTAGCGAGTGGTTACGAGCAGTACTTC	CASSSLSGLASGYEQYF	TRBV28	TRBJ2-7	-	17	TRBD2